A single sample gave rise to the 25 T cell receptor beta chains below, sequenced in a study of identical twins. TCRdb recomputed calls from the 5' RACE reads with MiXCR, one row per CDR3 protein. The table has around 480,000 distinct CDR3 sequences, approximately 15% seen once. These records were also assigned to another study, of yellow fever vaccine responses in identical twins.

The sample was CD4+ T cells sorted from blood. The receptors come from a woman aged 18-30 years in good health.

This clonotype showed up just a few times. This sequence joins TRBV12-3 or TRBV12-4 and TRBJ2-7; the D is unclear. V lost 3 bases to trimming and J lost 5 bases, with 8 bases between them. The CDR3 is 12 residues long. The CDR3 region is CASSFIRDEQYF. The CDR3 DNA sequence: TGTGCCAGCAGTTTTATCCGGGACGAGCAGTACTTC.

In this sample, this clonotype turned up a few times. The rearrangement uses TRBV5-1 and TRBJ2-1; D uncertain. The germline CDR1 and CDR2 sequences are SGHRS and YFSETQ. CDR3 length: 14 amino acids. Trimming cost V 0 bases and J 3 bases, with 7 bases left between them. CDR3 coding DNA: TGCGCCAGCAGCTTGGGTCCTTTCTACAATGAGCAGTTCTTC. As protein: CASSLGPFYNEQFF.

The rearrangement uses TRBV7-9 and TRBJ2-1; 11 nucleotides agree with TRBD2. This CDR3 has 17 amino acids. J gave up 4 bases and V 5 bases, and 10 bases lay outside the gene matches. Germline lookup yields CDR1 SEHNR and CDR2 FQNEAQ (reference sequence). DNA for the CDR3: TGTGCCAGCAGCCCAGTCACCGGGACTAGCGGATACAATGAGCAGTTCTTC. Translated, it gives CASSPVTGTSGYNEQFF.

V usage is TRBV10-3 and J usage is TRBJ1-2, with TRBD1 matching 8 bases. Germline V gives CDR1 ENHRY, CDR2 SYGVKD. This CDR3 is 13 amino acids long. With V trimmed by 2 bases and J by 6 bases, 2 bases remained unmatched. The CDR3 sequence is CAISEADRDGYTF. CDR3 nucleotides: TGTGCCATCAGTGAGGCGGACAGGGATGGCTACACCTTC.

The chain links TRBV5-4 to TRBJ1-4; D gene uncertain. The CDR3 runs 15 residues. Looked up from germline, CDR1 is SGHNT and CDR2 is YYREEE (reference sequence). The V end lost 0 bases, the J end lost 4 bases, and 10 bases lay between the germline ends. CDR3 sequence: CASSLAVEGNEKLFF. CDR3 in DNA: TGTGCCAGCAGCTTGGCGGTCGAGGGTAATGAAAAACTGTTTTTT.

The rearrangement uses TRBV6-5 and TRBJ2-5; 9 nucleotides line up with TRBD1. V trimming: 2 bases; J trimming: 5 bases; junction bases outside the gene matches: 6. This CDR3 comprises 15 residues. CDR1 is MNHEY and CDR2 is SVGAGI in the germline V gene. CDR3: CASSYGTGQGETQYF. CDR3 DNA: TGTGCCAGCAGTTACGGGACAGGGCAGGGGGAGACCCAGTACTTC.

A few counts support this clonotype. The chain recombines TRBV12-3 or TRBV12-4 with TRBJ2-2; D tentatively fits TRBD1 or TRBD2 (7 bases each). V was clipped by 6 bases and J by 7 bases, with 33 bases between them. The CDR3 totals 20 residues. This chain's CDR3 is CASSAGQSVLFGLVSGELFF. Written as DNA, the CDR3 is TGTGCCAGCAGCGCGGGACAGAGCGTTCTATTTGGACTAGTGAGCGGGGAGCTGTTTTTT.

This clonotype was observed a few times. This chain uses TRBV7-2 with TRBJ2-1, with TRBD2 identical over 12 bases. Germline CDR1 and CDR2: SGHTA and FQGNSA. This CDR3 region has 15 residues. With V trimmed by 1 base and J by 12 bases, 7 bases remained unmatched. The CDR3 nucleotides read TGTGCCAGCAGCTTAGGGCTAGCGGGAGGGTTACGGCAGTTCTTC. It translates to CASSLGLAGGLRQFF.

The sample holds a few counts of this clonotype. V is TRBV10-3 and J is TRBJ2-2, with D perhaps matching TRBD1 (5 bases). CDR3 length equals 14 residues. V was pared by 7 bases and J by 0 bases, with 9 bases between. Germline V gives CDR1 ENHRY, CDR2 SYGVKD. DNA of the CDR3: TGTGCCATCAACGGCAGGGCGAACACCGGGGAGCTGTTTTTT. Translated: CAINGRANTGELFF.

This clonotype was detected many times. The chain has TRBV7-2 and TRBJ1-1; no definite D call. The germline V and J ends were trimmed by 10 bases and 5 bases, with 11 bases remaining between them. The CDR3 is 11 residues long. CDR1 SGHTA and CDR2 FQGNSA come from the germline V gene. CDR3 in DNA: TGTGCCATCTCGTGGGTGACTGAAGCTTTCTTT. The encoded protein is CAISWVTEAFF.

This chain joins TRBV28 and TRBJ2-1, with D perhaps TRBD1 or TRBD2 (5 bases each). This CDR3 has 17 amino acids. Germline V lookup: CDR1 MDHEN, CDR2 SYDVKM. Trimming took off 5 bases at V and 0 bases at J, with 17 bases between the two ends. CDR3 sequence (DNA): TGTGCCAGCAGTCCTCCGGGACGTAGGAGCTCCTACAATGAGCAGTTCTTC. Translated: CASSPPGRRSSYNEQFF.

There are many counts of this clonotype. The V gene is TRBV25-1, the J gene TRBJ2-3; 7 positions match TRBD1. V lost 3 bases, J lost 4 bases, and 10 bases stayed unmatched. CDR1 and CDR2 (germline): MGHDK, SYGVNS. The CDR3 has 16 residues. The CDR3 loop reads CASSEGNRGGADTQYF. The DNA for the CDR3 is TGTGCCAGCAGTGAGGGGAACAGGGGCGGCGCAGATACGCAGTATTTT.

This clonotype turned up a few times. This chain uses TRBV10-1 with TRBJ2-7, with D unclear. CDR3 length: 13 amino acids. V lost 8 bases and J 1 base, leaving 12 bases between the germline ends. From germline, CDR1 is WNHNN and CDR2 SYGVQD (reference sequence). This chain's CDR3 is CASFLPASYEQYF. The CDR3 DNA reads as TGCGCCAGCTTTCTTCCAGCATCCTACGAGCAGTACTTC.

This clonotype was picked up a small number of times. The chain recombines TRBV7-2 with TRBJ2-3; unclear D gene. The V gene lost 7 bases and the J gene lost 2 bases, with 13 bases spanning the gap. Germline V gene data show CDR1 as SGHTA and CDR2 as FQGNSA. The CDR3 is 14 amino acids. Written as DNA, the CDR3 is TGTGCCAGCACCTCCAGGCTCCACACAGATACGCAGTATTTT. It specifies CASTSRLHTDTQYF.

This clonotype was seen a few times. The CDR3 nucleotides read TGTGCCAGCAGTTCCGCCGAACGCTATGGCTACACCTTC. Translation gives CASSSAERYGYTF. The chain couples TRBV28 to TRBJ1-2, with D hard to call. The V end was cut by 4 bases, the J end by 4 bases, with 10 bases between. Germline CDR1 MDHEN, CDR2 SYDVKM. CDR3 length equals 13 residues.

This clonotype was detected many times. The rearrangement links TRBV20-1 to TRBJ2-5, with D possibly TRBD2 on 6 matching bases. V was pared by 1 base and J by 1 base, with 10 bases between. Per the germline V gene, CDR1 is DFQATT and CDR2 is SNEGSKA (reference sequence). The CDR3 totals 14 residues. CDR3 sequence reads: CSARAGGFQETQYF. The CDR3 DNA sequence: TGCAGTGCTAGAGCTGGGGGGTTCCAAGAGACCCAGTACTTC.

This clonotype was observed a few times. The genes are TRBV4-3 and TRBJ2-4; tentative D call: TRBD1 (6 bases). CDR3 length: 15 residues. CDR1 and CDR2 from the germline V gene are LGHNA and YSLEER. Trimming pared 1 base from V and 6 bases from J, leaving 13 bases between. This chain's CDR3 is CASSQGSQGINIQYF. Written as DNA, the CDR3 is TGCGCCAGCAGCCAAGGTTCCCAGGGGATAAACATTCAGTACTTC.

This chain joins TRBV12-2 and TRBJ1-1. TRBV12-2 constitutes a pseudogene. The CDR3 has 17 residues. The CDR3 is CASRLDCGEHMNTEAFF. The CDR3 nucleotides read TGTGCAAGTCGCTTAGATTGCGGGGAGCACATGAACACTGAAGCTTTCTTT.

This clonotype has only a few counts. The chain combines TRBV30 with TRBJ2-3; D ambiguous. Trimming took off 4 bases at V and 4 bases at J, with 9 bases between the two ends. The CDR3 is 12 residues long. Germline V gene sequence: CDR1 GTSNPN, CDR2 SVGIG (reference sequence). DNA of the CDR3: TGTGCCTGGATGGTTTTTCCAGATACGCAGTATTTT. The encoded protein is CAWMVFPDTQYF. The complete variable domain, with remaining parts taken from reference TRBV30 and TRBJ2-3, reads SQTIHQWPATLVQPVGSPLSLECTVEGTSNPNLYWYRQAAGRGLQLLFYSVGIGQISSEVPQNLSASRPQDRQFILSSKKLLLSDSGFYLCAWMVFPDTQYFGPGTRLTVL.

The genes are TRBV20-1 and TRBJ2-4; D possibly corresponds to TRBD2 (6 bases). Germline V gives CDR1 DFQATT, CDR2 SNEGSKA (reference sequence). Deletions cut 4 bases from V and 1 base from J, with 14 bases between. This CDR3 is 15 amino acids long. The CDR3 nucleotides read TGCAGTGCTAAAAGGGGCGGAGGGGCCAAAAACATTCAGTACTTC. Amino acids: CSAKRGGGAKNIQYF.

The chain couples TRBV2 to TRBJ2-5; D is possibly TRBD2 (5 bases). Germline lookup yields CDR1 SNHLY and CDR2 FYNNEI. This CDR3 contains 12 residues. V was shortened by 6 bases and J by 9 bases, with 14 bases between the two germline ends. The CDR3 DNA reads TGTGCCAGCAGATTGGCTCTCGGGGCCCAGTACTTC. Translation gives CASRLALGAQYF.

A few counts support this clonotype. V is TRBV5-1 and J is TRBJ2-2; the D gene is possibly TRBD1 (5 bases). Per germline, CDR1 SGHRS and CDR2 YFSETQ. Trimming shortened V by 4 bases and J by 6 bases, and 16 bases separated the two germline ends. The CDR3 spans 15 residues. The CDR3: CASSRAGQVAGELFF. The CDR3, as DNA: TGCGCCAGCAGCAGGGCAGGGCAAGTGGCCGGGGAGCTGTTTTTT.

This clonotype was counted many times. The chain has TRBV3-1 and TRBJ2-7; the D call may be TRBD1 or TRBD2 (5 bases each). The CDR3 sequence is 18 residues long. V was pared by 4 bases and J by 0 bases, with 22 bases between. The V gene's germline CDR1 is LGHDT and CDR2 YNNKEL (reference sequence). The CDR3 nucleotides are TGTGCCAGCAGCCGACGCTGGACTGGGGGATACTCCTCCTACGAGCAGTACTTC. Amino acid sequence: CASSRRWTGGYSSYEQYF.

The CDR3 DNA sequence: TGCAGCGTTGGGCCCACACAGGGGGGCACTGAAGCTTTCTTT. Protein product: CSVGPTQGGTEAFF. V is TRBV29-1 and J is TRBJ1-1; 8 nucleotides agree with TRBD1. There are 14 residues in the CDR3. In germline, CDR1 is SQVTM, CDR2 ANQGSEA. The V gene end was trimmed by 4 bases and the J gene end by 4 bases; junction bases not matched to a gene: 8.

This clonotype was seen a handful of times. The chain combines TRBV12-5 with TRBJ2-2, with TRBD1 as a possible D gene (7 bases). There are 14 residues in the CDR3. Germline values: CDR1 LGHNT, CDR2 FRNRAP. V lost 2 bases and J lost 7, with 11 bases in between. DNA of the CDR3: TGTGCTAGTGGTTTGACAGGGGAGGACGGGGAGCTGTTTTTT. Translation: CASGLTGEDGELFF.